The T cell receptor (beta chain) described here comes from a study of blood T cell repertoires in COVID-19. Study details: The United States, Italy and Spain supplied acute and convalescent COVID-19 samples.

Participants spanned ages about 18 to 100 years and resided in over 20 US areas. Germline-derived CDR1 and CDR2 are MNHEY and SVGAGI. V was pared by 10 bases and J by 2 bases, with 13 bases of the junction left unmatched. This CDR3 has 15 residues. Data came from immunoSEQ multiplex PCR; TCRdb stores just in-frame clones and leaves some out. The data contain approximately 270,000 clones, approximately 85% of them singletons. The TCR originated in a woman in her twenties or thirties who had recovered from COVID-19. Sequenced sample: PBMCs or T cells enriched from blood (not recorded which). The chain carries TRBV6-5 and TRBJ1-2; 7 bases line up with TRBD1. CDR3 region: CATGGASTGNYGYTF. The DNA for the CDR3 is TGTGCCACCGGGGGGGCGTCGACAGGGAACTATGGCTACACCTTC.